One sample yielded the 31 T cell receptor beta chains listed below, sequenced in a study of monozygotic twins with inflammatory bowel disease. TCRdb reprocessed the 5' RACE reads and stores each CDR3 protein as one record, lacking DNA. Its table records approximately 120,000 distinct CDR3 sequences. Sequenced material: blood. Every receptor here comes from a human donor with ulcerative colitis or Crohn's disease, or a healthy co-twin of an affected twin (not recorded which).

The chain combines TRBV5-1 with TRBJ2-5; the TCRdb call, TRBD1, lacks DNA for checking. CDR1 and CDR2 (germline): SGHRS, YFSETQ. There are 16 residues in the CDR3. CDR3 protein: CASSLESSATEETQYF.

The CDR3 loop reads CASSMDRVWGEKLFF. This chain connects TRBV2 to TRBJ1-4; TCRdb's assignment of TRBD1 cannot be checked, as there is no DNA. The CDR3 length is 15 residues. CDR1 is SNHLY, CDR2 FYNNEI, per germline.

The CDR3 reads CASRDWIGGTDTQYF. This chain connects TRBV12-3 or TRBV12-4 to TRBJ2-3; the TCRdb D gene call, TRBD2, has no DNA to confirm it. The CDR3 sequence is 15 residues long.

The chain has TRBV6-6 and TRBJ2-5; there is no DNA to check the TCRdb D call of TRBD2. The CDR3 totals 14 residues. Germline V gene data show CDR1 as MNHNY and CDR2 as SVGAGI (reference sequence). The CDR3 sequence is CASSLAGAQETQYF.

This CDR3 reads CASSLSTETDGYTF. This sequence joins TRBV5-1 and TRBJ1-2; the D call of TRBD1 rests on TCRdb alone, since no DNA is present to check it. Looked up from germline, CDR1 is SGHRS and CDR2 is YFSETQ. This CDR3 is built from 14 residues. The variable domain in full, with the rest retrieved from reference TRBV5-1 and TRBJ1-2, is KAGVTQTPRYLIKTRGQQVTLSCSPISGHRSVSWYQQTPGQGLQFLFEYFSETQRNKGNFPGRFSGRQFSNSRSEMNVSTLELGDSALYLCASSLSTETDGYTFGSGTRLTVV.

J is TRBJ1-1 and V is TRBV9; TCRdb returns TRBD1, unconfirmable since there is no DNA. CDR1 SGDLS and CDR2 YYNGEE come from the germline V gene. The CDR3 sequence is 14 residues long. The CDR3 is CASSTSPGDTEAFF.

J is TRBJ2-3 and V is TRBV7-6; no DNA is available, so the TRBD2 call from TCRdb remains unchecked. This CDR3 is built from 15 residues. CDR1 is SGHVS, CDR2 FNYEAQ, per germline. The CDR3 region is CASSPEREKIDTQYF.

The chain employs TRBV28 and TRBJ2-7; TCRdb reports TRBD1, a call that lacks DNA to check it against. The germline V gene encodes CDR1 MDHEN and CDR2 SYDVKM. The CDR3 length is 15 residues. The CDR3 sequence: CASSLPPTERNEQYF. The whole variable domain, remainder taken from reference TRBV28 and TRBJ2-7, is DVKVTQSSRYLVKRTGEKVFLECVQDMDHENMFWYRQDPGLGLRLIYFSYDVKMKEKGDIPEGYSVSREKKERFSLILESASTNQTSMYLCASSLPPTERNEQYFGPGTRLTVT.

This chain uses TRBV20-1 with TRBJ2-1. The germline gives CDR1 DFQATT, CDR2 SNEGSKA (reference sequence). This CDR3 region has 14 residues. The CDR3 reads CSASAASSYNEQFF.

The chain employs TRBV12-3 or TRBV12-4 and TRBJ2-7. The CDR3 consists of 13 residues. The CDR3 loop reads CASSFRLLSEQYF.

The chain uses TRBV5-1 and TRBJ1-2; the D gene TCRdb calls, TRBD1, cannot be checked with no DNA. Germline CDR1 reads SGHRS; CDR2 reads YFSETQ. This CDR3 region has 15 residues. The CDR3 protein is CASSLEQGLPYGYTF.

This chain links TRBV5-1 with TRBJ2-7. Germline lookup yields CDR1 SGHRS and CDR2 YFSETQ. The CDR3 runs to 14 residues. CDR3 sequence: CASSLAEVFDEQYF.

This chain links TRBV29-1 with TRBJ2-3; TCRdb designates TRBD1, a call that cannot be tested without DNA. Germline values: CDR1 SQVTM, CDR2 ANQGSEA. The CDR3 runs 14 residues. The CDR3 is CSVSTGILADTQYF.

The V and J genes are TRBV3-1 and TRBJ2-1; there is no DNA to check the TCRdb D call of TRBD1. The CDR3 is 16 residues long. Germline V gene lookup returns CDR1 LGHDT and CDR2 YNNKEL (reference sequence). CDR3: CASSQEHRGGDNEQFF.

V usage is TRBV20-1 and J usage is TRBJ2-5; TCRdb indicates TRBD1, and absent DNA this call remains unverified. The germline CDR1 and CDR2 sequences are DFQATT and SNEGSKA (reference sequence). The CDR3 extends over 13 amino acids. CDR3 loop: CSPQDRDRETQYF.

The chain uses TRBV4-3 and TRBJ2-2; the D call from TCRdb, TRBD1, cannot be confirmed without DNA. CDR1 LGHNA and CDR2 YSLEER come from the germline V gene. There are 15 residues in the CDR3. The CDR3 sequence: CASSQDQGADGELFF.

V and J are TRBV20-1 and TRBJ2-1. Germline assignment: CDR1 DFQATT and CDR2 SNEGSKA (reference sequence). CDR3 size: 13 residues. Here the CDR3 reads CSASMVDYNEQFF.

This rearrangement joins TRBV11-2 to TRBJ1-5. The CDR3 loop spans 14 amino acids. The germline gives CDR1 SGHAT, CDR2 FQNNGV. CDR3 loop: CASSLARDDQPQHF.

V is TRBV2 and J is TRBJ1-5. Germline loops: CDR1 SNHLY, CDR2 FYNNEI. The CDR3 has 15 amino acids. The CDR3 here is CASRGGGISNQPQHF.

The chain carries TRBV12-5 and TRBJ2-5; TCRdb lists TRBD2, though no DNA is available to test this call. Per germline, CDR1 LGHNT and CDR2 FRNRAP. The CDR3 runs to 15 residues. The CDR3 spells CASGLPLGGPETQYF.

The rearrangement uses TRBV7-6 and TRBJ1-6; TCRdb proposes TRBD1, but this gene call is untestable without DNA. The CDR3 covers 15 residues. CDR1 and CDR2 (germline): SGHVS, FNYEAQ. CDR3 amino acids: CASSLTRDKNSPLHF.

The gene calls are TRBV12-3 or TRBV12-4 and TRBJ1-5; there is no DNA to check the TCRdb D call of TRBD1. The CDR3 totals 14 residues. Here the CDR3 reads CASTLTDINQPQHF.

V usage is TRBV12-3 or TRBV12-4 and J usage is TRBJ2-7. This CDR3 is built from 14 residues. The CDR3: CASSQLGMGFEQYF.

The CDR3 sequence is CASSLVGVRTDTQYF. The V call is TRBV7-9, the J call TRBJ2-3; TCRdb selects TRBD1, and the lack of DNA leaves this call unchecked. The V gene's germline CDR1 is SEHNR and CDR2 FQNEAQ (reference sequence). The CDR3 runs to 15 residues. Full variable domain (rest looked up from reference TRBV7-9 and TRBJ2-3): DTGVSQNPRHKITKRGQNVTFRCDPISEHNRLYWYRQTLGQGPEFLTYFQNEAQLEKSRLLSDRFSAERPKGSFSTLEIQRTEQGDSAMYLCASSLVGVRTDTQYFGPGTRLTVL.

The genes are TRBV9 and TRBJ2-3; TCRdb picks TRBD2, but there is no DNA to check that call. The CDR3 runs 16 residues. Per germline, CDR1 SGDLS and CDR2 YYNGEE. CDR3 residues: CASTPGGRASTDTQYF.

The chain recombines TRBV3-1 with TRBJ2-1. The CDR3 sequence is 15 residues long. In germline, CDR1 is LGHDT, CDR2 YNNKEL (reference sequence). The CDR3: CASSQGASFYNEQFF.

The CDR3 sequence: CASSRGGTGATGQYF. The rearrangement links TRBV9 to TRBJ2-7; the TRBD1 assignment by TCRdb is unverifiable without DNA. CDR1 and CDR2 from the germline V gene are SGDLS and YYNGEE. The CDR3 length is 15 residues. The variable domain in full, completed from reference TRBV9 and TRBJ2-7, reads DSGVTQTPKHLITATGQRVTLRCSPRSGDLSVYWYQQSLDQGLQFLIQYYNGEERAKGNILERFSAQQFPDLHSELNLSSLELGDSALYFCASSRGGTGATGQYFGPGTRLTVT.

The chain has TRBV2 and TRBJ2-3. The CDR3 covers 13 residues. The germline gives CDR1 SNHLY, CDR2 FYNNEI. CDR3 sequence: CASSLFRTDTQYF.

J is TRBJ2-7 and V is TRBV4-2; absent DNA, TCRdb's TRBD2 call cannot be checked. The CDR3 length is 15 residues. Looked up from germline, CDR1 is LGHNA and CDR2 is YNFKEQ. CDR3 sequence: CASSQAAGEPYEQYF.

CDR3 residues: CASSPGRIIQETQYF. V and J are TRBV7-9 and TRBJ2-5; TCRdb reports TRBD1, a call that lacks DNA to check it against. Looked up from germline, CDR1 is SEHNR and CDR2 is FQNEAQ (reference sequence). This CDR3 has 15 residues.

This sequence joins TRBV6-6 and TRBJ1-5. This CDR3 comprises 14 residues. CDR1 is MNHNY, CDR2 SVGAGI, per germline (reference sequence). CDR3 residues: CASSYWETNQPQHF.